This TCR beta chain was captured in a study of T-cell reconstitution after alpha-beta-depleted transplantation in children. V was clipped by 6 bases and J by 4 bases, with 13 bases between them. The CDR3 has 13 residues. Per the germline V gene, CDR1 is SGHTA and CDR2 is FQGNSA. For TCRbeta, the library was prepared with unique molecular identifiers. In TCRdb, the PCR reads were re-called with MiXCR into one record per CDR3 protein. The sample includes about 500,000 distinct CDR3 sequences, about 30% of them seen just once. The rearrangement uses TRBV7-2 and TRBJ2-7; maybe TRBD1 (6 bases). The receptor comes from a human donor who donated a stem cell graft to a child with aplastic anemia. The sequencing used PBMCs from the stem cell graft donor, collected from the stem cell graft. The CDR3 DNA follows: TGTGCCAGCAGGGATGGGGGCGGGTACGAGCAGTACTTC. Protein: CASRDGGGYEQYF.